This T cell receptor beta chain was sequenced for a study of T-cell reconstitution after alpha-beta-depleted transplantation in children. Study-wide results and limits: Certain patients had high TCRbeta diversity at day 60, and it came from recipient T cells and thymic progenitors that survived. Alpha-beta T cells present about two months after transplant were reported to originate from several hundred expanded graft clones. Newly produced T cells mostly provided counts and TCRbeta diversity after one year, as hyperexpanded clones declined.

The authors prepared the TCRbeta library with unique molecular identifiers. A single record per CDR3 protein comes from TCRdb applying MiXCR to the PCR reads. The sample consists of around 60,000 distinct CDR3 sequences, 44% of them appearing once. As concerns this clonotype: What it binds is unknown.

CDR1 and CDR2 (germline): SEHNR, FQNEAQ (reference sequence). V was trimmed by 1 base and J by 7 bases, leaving 14 bases between them. The CDR3 has 15 amino acids. The TCR comes from a male patient younger than 18 who had a stem cell transplant for acute lymphoblastic leukemia, so the T cells may come from the graft donor. The starting material was PBMCs, mostly from graft donor cells, obtained 360 days after TCRalphabeta/CD19-depleted stem cell transplant. The J gene is TRBJ2-1, the V gene TRBV7-9; D is possibly TRBD2 (6 bases). CDR3 bases: TGTGCCAGCAGCTTAGTGGCCCCACTAGCTAATGAGCAGTTCTTC. This codes for CASSLVAPLANEQFF. Full variable domain (missing parts from reference TRBV7-9 and TRBJ2-1): DTGVSQNPRHKITKRGQNVTFRCDPISEHNRLYWYRQTLGQGPEFLTYFQNEAQLEKSRLLSDRFSAERPKGSFSTLEIQRTEQGDSAMYLCASSLVAPLANEQFFGPGTRLTVL.